This T cell receptor (beta chain) stems from a study of T cell responses to AZD1222 COVID-19 vaccine. Assay used: immunoSEQ multiplex PCR; TCRdb lists only in-frame clones, some missing. Of about 120,000 clones listed, around nine tenths are singletons. The CDR3 loop spans 14 amino acids. Per the germline V gene, CDR1 is SGHDT and CDR2 is YYEEEE. V was pared by 5 bases and J by 3 bases, with 15 bases between. The rearrangement joins TRBV5-6 to TRBJ2-7; maybe TRBD2 (6 bases). The sample here was peripheral blood, taken on day 0 of AZD1222 vaccination. This sequence originates from an adult in good health. CDR3 in amino acids: CASSRAGLSYEQYF. The CDR3 DNA is TGTGCCAGCAGTCGTGCGGGATTGAGCTACGAGCAGTACTTC.